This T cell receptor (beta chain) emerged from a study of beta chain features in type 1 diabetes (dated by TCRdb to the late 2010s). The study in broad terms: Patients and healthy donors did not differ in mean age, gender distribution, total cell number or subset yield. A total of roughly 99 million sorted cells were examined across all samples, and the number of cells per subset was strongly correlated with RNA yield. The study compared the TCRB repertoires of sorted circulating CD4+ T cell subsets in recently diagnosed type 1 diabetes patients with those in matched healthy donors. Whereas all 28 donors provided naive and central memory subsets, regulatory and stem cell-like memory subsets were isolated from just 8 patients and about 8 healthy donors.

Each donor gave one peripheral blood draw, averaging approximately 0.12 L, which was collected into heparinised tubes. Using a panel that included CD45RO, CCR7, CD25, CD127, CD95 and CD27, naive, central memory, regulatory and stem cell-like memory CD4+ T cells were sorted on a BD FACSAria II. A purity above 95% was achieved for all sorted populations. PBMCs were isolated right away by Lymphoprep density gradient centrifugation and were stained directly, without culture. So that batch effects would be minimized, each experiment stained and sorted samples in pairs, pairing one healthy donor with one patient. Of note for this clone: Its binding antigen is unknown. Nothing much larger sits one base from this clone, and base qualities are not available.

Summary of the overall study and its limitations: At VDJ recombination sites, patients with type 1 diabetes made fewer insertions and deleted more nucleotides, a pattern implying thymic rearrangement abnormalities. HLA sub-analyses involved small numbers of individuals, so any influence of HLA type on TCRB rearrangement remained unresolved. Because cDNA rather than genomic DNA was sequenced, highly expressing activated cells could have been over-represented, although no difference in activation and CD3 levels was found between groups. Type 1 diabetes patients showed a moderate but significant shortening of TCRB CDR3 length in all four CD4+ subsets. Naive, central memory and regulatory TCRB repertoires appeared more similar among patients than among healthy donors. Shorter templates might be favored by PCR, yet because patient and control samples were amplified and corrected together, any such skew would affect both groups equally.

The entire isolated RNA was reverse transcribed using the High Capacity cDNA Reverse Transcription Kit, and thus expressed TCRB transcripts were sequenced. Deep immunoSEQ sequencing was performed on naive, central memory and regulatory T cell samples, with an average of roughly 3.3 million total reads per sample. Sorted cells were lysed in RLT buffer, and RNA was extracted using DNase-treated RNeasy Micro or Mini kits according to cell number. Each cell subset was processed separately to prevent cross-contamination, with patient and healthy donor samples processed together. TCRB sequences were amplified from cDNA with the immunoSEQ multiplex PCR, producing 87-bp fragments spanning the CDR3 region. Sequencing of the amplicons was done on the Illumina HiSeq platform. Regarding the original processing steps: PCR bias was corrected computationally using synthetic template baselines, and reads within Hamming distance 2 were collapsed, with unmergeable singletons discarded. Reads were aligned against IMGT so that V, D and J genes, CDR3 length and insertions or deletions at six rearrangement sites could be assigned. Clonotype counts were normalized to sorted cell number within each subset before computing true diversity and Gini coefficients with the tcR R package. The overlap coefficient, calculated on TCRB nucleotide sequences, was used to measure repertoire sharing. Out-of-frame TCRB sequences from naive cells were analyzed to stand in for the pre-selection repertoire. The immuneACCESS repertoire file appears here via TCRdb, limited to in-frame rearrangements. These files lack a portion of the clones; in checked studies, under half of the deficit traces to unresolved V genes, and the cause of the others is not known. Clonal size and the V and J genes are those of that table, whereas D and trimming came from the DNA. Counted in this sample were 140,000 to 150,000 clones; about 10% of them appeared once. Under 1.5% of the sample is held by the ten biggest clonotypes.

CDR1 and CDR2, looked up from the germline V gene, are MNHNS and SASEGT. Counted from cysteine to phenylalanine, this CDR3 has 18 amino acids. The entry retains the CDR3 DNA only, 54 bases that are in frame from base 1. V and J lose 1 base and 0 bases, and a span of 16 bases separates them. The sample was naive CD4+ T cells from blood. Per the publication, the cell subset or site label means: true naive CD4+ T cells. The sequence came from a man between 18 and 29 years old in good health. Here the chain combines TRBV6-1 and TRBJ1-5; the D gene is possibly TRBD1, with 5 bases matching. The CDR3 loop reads CASSEDSGTHTSNQPQHF. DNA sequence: TGTGCCAGCAGTGAAGATTCGGGGACTCACACTAGCAATCAGCCCCAGCATTTT.